This entry lists 15 T cell receptor beta chains sequenced from one sample in a study of identical twins. TCRdb re-analysed the 5' RACE reads in MiXCR, keeping a single row per CDR3 protein. The data contain around 220,000 distinct CDR3 sequences, about 10% of them singletons. Sequencing used memory T cells sorted from blood. These TCRs come from a middle-aged man in good health.

This clonotype has at least ten counts. The chain combines TRBV7-2 with TRBJ2-5; no clear D. The V and J ends lost 1 base and 4 bases respectively, with 16 bases between them. CDR3 length equals 16 residues. Germline assignment: CDR1 SGHTA and CDR2 FQGNSA. The CDR3 nucleotides are TGTGCCAGCAGCTTAGGCATGGGTTTAGGCTTAGAGACCCAGTACTTC. Translation gives CASSLGMGLGLETQYF.

This clonotype was found a few times. The genes are TRBV29-1 and TRBJ2-5, with TRBD1 matching over 9 bases. CDR3 length: 14 amino acids. Losses at the gene ends were 7 bases for V and 3 bases for J; bases not matched to a gene: 9. Germline assignment: CDR1 SQVTM and CDR2 ANQGSEA. The CDR3 DNA sequence: TGCAGCGCCGAAACCCGGGACAGGGAAGAGACCCAGTACTTC. Translated, it gives CSAETRDREETQYF.

This chain joins TRBV4-3 and TRBJ2-7; D may be TRBD2 (5 bases). The CDR3 has 15 amino acids. Germline CDR1 LGHNA, CDR2 YSLEER. The V gene lost 4 bases and the J gene lost 3 bases, with 16 bases spanning the gap. CDR3 DNA: TGCGCCAGCAGCCCAGGATTGCGGGCTAACTACGAGCAGTACTTC. This gives the protein CASSPGLRANYEQYF.

This clonotype was picked up many times. This chain links TRBV4-2 with TRBJ2-1; 16 bases are shared with TRBD2. The CDR3 totals 18 residues. Per the germline V gene, CDR1 is LGHNA and CDR2 is YNFKEQ. Trimming took 5 bases from V and 8 from J; bases not matched to a gene: 12. The CDR3 coding sequence is TGTGCCAGCAGCTATCTGGGACTAGCGGGGGGGATATTCGATGAGCAGTTCTTC. It codes for CASSYLGLAGGIFDEQFF.

This clonotype was picked up many times. This chain links TRBV12-3 or TRBV12-4 with TRBJ2-2; a possible D gene is TRBD2 (6 bases). CDR3 size: 16 residues. Trimming cost V 5 bases and J 0 bases, with 13 bases left between them. CDR3 sequence reads: CASSTGTLANTGELFF. Written as DNA, the CDR3 is TGTGCCAGCAGTACCGGGACTCTCGCGAACACCGGGGAGCTGTTTTTT.

This chain links TRBV7-2 with TRBJ2-7; tentatively, D is TRBD1 (5 bases). Germline values: CDR1 SGHTA, CDR2 FQGNSA. Trimming shortened V by 5 bases and J by 2 bases, and 16 bases separated the two germline ends. The CDR3 has 15 amino acids. The CDR3 region is CASSVQGVGTYEQYF. Here the CDR3 DNA reads TGTGCCAGCAGCGTACAAGGGGTAGGGACCTACGAGCAGTACTTC.

The table lists this clonotype with many counts. The chain has TRBV7-9 and TRBJ2-7; 7 bases match TRBD1. CDR1 and CDR2 (germline): SEHNR, FQNEAQ (reference sequence). The CDR3 covers 16 residues. J was trimmed by 2 bases and V by 4 bases; bases with no gene match: 11. CDR3 coding DNA: TGTGCCAGCAGCTCCCCCAAAACGACAGGGACCTACGAGCAGTACTTC. Amino acid sequence: CASSSPKTTGTYEQYF.

V is TRBV18 and J is TRBJ2-7; the D gene is possibly TRBD1 (6 bases). CDR3 length: 15 amino acids. Deletions cut 3 bases from V and 2 bases from J, with 14 bases between. Per the germline V gene, CDR1 is KGHSH and CDR2 is LQKENI. For the CDR3, the DNA is TGTGCCAGCTCACCCAACGCAGGGGCCGCCTACGAGCAGTACTTC. Amino acid sequence: CASSPNAGAAYEQYF.

This sequence joins TRBV19 and TRBJ2-7; 7 nucleotides align to TRBD1. CDR1 is LNHDA and CDR2 is SQIVND in the germline V gene (reference sequence). The CDR3 covers 18 residues. V lost 5 bases, J lost 1 base, and 17 bases stayed unmatched. The CDR3 DNA reads as TGTGCCAGTAGTGGCACCTTCCGAGGACAGGATTATTCCTACGAGCAGTACTTC. It encodes CASSGTFRGQDYSYEQYF.

In this sample, this clonotype turned up many times. This chain connects TRBV12-3 or TRBV12-4 to TRBJ1-4, with D possibly matching TRBD1 (6 bases). CDR3 length: 15 residues. V gave up 3 bases and J gave up 4 bases, with 12 bases separating them. The CDR3 reads CASSFWGHYNEKLFF. As DNA, the CDR3 is TGTGCCAGCAGTTTTTGGGGACACTATAATGAAAAACTGTTTTTT.

This clonotype was detected only a few times. The V call is TRBV7-2, the J call TRBJ1-2; no clear D gene. The V end was cut by 3 bases, the J end by 8 bases, with 10 bases between. CDR1 is SGHTA and CDR2 is FQGNSA in the germline V gene. The CDR3 extends over 12 amino acids. The CDR3 reads CASSFIGEGYTF. DNA of the CDR3: TGTGCCAGCAGCTTCATCGGGGAAGGCTACACCTTC. Variable domain in full (rest from reference TRBV7-2 and TRBJ1-2): GAGVSQSPSNKVTEKGKDVELRCDPISGHTALYWYRQSLGQGLEFLIYFQGNSAPDKSGLPSDRFSAERTGGSVSTLTIQRTQQEDSAVYLCASSFIGEGYTFGSGTRLTVV.

This clonotype was picked up many times. The CDR3: CSVGGGATDTQYF. For the CDR3, the DNA is TGCAGCGTTGGCGGGGGAGCCACAGATACGCAGTATTTT. The rearrangement links TRBV29-1 to TRBJ2-3; 7 bases agree with TRBD2. This CDR3 region has 13 residues. Unmatched junction bases numbered 3, after V lost 4 bases and J lost 2 bases. CDR1 and CDR2 from the germline V gene are SQVTM and ANQGSEA.

The rearrangement links TRBV20-1 to TRBJ2-7; D assignment may be TRBD1 or TRBD2 (6 bases each). Deletions cut 0 bases from V and 2 bases from J, with 17 bases between. Germline V gene data show CDR1 as DFQATT and CDR2 as SNEGSKA (reference sequence). This CDR3 is built from 16 residues. CDR3 nucleotides: TGCAGTGCTAGAGACCGGTGGAGGGGGACACCCTACGAGCAGTACTTC. Translation: CSARDRWRGTPYEQYF.

This clonotype was seen a handful of times. The chain combines TRBV5-1 with TRBJ2-5; 12 positions match TRBD1. V lost 4 bases to trimming and J lost 4 bases; unmatched junction nucleotides: 5. The length of the CDR3 is 15 residues. CDR1 is SGHRS, CDR2 YFSETQ, per germline. The DNA of the CDR3 is TGCGCCAGCAGCCCCGGGACAGGGGGCTCAGAGACCCAGTACTTC. This gives the protein CASSPGTGGSETQYF.

This clonotype showed up many times. The CDR3 nucleotides are TGCAGCCTCTTCCGAGGAGCTGAAGCTTTCTTT. Translation: CSLFRGAEAFF. The chain couples TRBV20-1 to TRBJ1-1, with D uncertain. The CDR3 is 11 residues long. CDR1 is DFQATT, CDR2 SNEGSKA, per germline (reference sequence).